This T cell receptor beta chain was observed in a study of blood T cell repertoires in COVID-19. Study background: The samples span acute and convalescent COVID-19 from the United States, Italy and Spain.

Allocation to cohorts depended on clinical history reported by the participants. Within the 2 weeks before study entry, each person in the exposed group met a COVID-19 case. Sequencing used immunoSEQ multiplex PCR; TCRdb keeps in-frame clones, though not all of them. Of about 320,000 clones in the sample, over 90% were seen once. The germline gives CDR1 SGDLS, CDR2 YYNGEE. Trimming took 0 bases from V and 7 from J; bases not matched to a gene: 7. The CDR3 runs to 16 residues. This sequence originates from a woman aged 25 to 39 who had been exposed to COVID-19. The sample was PBMCs or T cells enriched from blood (not recorded which). The V call is TRBV9, the J call TRBJ2-1; 10 positions agree with TRBD2. This CDR3 is CASSVAPAGGRNEQFF. The CDR3 DNA is TGTGCCAGCAGCGTAGCTCCAGCGGGGGGGAGAAATGAGCAGTTCTTC.